This record concerns one TCR beta chain sequence. The antigen is not known. As for time point: week 35, safety follow-up. In the vaccine, a single dose held 300 ug of the mutant IDH1 20-mer peptide, along with topical imiquimod. This sample was included in a study of a mutant IDH1 vaccine in newly diagnosed glioma. This table comes from immunoSEQ multiplex PCR, and its TCRdb copy is limited to in-frame clones, with some not included. This sample yields 40,000 to 60,000 clones, of which around 85% are seen a single time; roughly 6.8% belongs to the top ten. The CDR3 is 14 amino acids. CDR1 WNHNN and CDR2 SYGVQD come from the germline V gene (reference sequence). Germline trimming cut 5 bases from V and 4 bases from J; bases unmatched to any gene: 5.

The sample consisted of PBMCs, taken from a glioma patient whose treatment included an IDH1 peptide vaccine. The chain recombines TRBV10-1 with TRBJ2-3; TRBD2 aligns across 8 bases. The clonotype was recovered from a middle-aged man with glioma. CDR3 protein: CASSSAGGSDTQYF. The DNA for the CDR3 is TGCGCCAGCAGTTCGGCGGGGGGCTCAGATACGCAGTATTTT.